The clone carrying this T cell receptor beta chain was recorded only once. A sample-barcoded 5' primer and a J-beta primer mix were used in a second PCR of roughly 6 to 11 cycles. TCRdb re-derived calls from the 5' RACE reads in MiXCR, one entry per CDR3 protein. Of hundreds of thousands of distinct CDR3 sequences listed, 62% are singletons. This CDR3 spans 15 amino acids. Germline lookup yields CDR1 SGHTA and CDR2 FQGNSA. The data stem from a study of blood T cells in healthy people across ages. What was sequenced was blood. The TCR sequence derives from a man aged 25 to 45 in good health. The V and J genes are TRBV7-2 and TRBJ2-1; 7 bases match TRBD1. The DNA end is more similar to TRBJ2-7, so the J call may be wrong. The chain's CDR3 is CASSLEGTAYNEQYF. The CDR3 bases are TGTGCCAGCAGCTTAGAAGGGACAGCATACAATGAGCAGTACTTC.